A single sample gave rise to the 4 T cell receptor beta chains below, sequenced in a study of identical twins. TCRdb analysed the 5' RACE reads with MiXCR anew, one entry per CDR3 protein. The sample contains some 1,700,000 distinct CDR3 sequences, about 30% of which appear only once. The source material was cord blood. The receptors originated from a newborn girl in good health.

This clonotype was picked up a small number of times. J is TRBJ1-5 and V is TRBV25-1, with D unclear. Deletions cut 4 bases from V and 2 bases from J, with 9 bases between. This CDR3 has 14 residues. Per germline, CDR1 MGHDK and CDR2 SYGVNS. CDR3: CASSASVGNQPQHF. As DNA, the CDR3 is TGTGCCAGCAGTGCTTCGGTGGGCAATCAGCCCCAGCATTTT.

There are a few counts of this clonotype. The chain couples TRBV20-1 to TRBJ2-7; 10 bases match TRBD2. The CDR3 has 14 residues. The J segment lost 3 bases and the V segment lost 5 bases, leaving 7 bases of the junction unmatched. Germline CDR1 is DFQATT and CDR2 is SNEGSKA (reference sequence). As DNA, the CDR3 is TGCAGTGCTCCTGGACTAGCGGTGAACTACGAGCAGTACTTC. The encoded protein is CSAPGLAVNYEQYF.

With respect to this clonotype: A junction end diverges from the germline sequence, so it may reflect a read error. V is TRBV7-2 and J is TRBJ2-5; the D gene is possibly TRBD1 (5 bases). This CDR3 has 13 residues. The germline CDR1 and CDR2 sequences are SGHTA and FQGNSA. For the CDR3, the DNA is TGTGCCAGCGGCTTAGTACCCCAAGGGGCCCAGTACTTC. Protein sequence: CASGLVPQGAQYF. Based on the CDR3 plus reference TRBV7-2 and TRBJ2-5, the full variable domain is GAGVSQSPSNKVTEKGKDVELRCDPISGHTALYWYRQSLGQGLEFLIYFQGNSAPDKSGLPSDRFSAERTGGSVSTLTIQRTQQEDSAVYLCASGLVPQGAQYFGPGTRLLVL.

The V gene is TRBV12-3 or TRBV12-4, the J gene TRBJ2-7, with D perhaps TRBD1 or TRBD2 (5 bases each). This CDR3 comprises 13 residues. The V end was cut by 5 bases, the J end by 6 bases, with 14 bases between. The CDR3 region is CASSQVPGPEQYF. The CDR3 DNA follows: TGTGCCAGCAGTCAAGTACCGGGACCCGAGCAGTACTTC.